The 2 T cell receptor beta chains reported below all come from one sample, sequenced in a study of T cell clones after liver transplantation. Data came from immunoSEQ multiplex PCR; TCRdb stores just in-frame clones and leaves some out. Among 72,000 or so clones, over 80% were seen once, and the ten largest hold roughly 2.8%. The material was CD4+ T cells from blood, obtained at the 22-month timepoint. The receptors were sampled from a human patient who received a liver transplant. Some of these T cells may belong to the graft donor.

V is TRBV19 and J is TRBJ1-1, with D tentatively TRBD1 (6 bases). Germline V lookup: CDR1 LNHDA, CDR2 SQIVND (reference sequence). Between the trimmed V and J ends, which lost 5 bases and 0 bases, there was a span of 19 bases. The length of the CDR3 is 17 residues. CDR3 in amino acids: CASSDGQGRDMNTEAFF. DNA of the CDR3: TGTGCCAGTAGTGACGGGCAGGGGCGTGATATGAACACTGAAGCTTTCTTT.

The V and J genes are TRBV7-2 and TRBJ2-7, with TRBD2 matching 9 bases. In germline, CDR1 is SGHTA, CDR2 FQGNSA. Trimming removed 0 bases from V and 2 bases from J; junction bases left unmatched: 2. CDR3 length equals 15 residues. CDR3 in DNA: TGTGCCAGCAGCTTAGCGGGCGGGAGGGCCTACGAGCAGTACTTC. It is translated as CASSLAGGRAYEQYF.